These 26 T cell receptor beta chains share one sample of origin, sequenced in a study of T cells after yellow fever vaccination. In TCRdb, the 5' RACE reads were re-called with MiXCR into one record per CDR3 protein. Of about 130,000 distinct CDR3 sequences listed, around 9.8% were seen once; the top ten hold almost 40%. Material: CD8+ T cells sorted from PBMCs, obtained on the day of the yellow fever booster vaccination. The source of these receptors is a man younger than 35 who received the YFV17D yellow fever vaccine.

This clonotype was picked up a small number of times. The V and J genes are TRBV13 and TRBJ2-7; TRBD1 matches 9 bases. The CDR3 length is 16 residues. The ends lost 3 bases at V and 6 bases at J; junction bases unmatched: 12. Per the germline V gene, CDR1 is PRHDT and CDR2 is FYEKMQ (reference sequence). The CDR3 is CASSFRLTGGTGEQYF. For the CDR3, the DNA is TGTGCCAGCAGCTTTCGTTTGACAGGGGGTACGGGCGAGCAGTACTTC.

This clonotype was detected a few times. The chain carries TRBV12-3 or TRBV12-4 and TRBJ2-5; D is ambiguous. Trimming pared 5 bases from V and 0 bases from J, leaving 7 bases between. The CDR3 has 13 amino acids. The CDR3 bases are TGTGCCAGCAGTCACCGGGACCAAGAGACCCAGTACTTC. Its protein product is CASSHRDQETQYF.

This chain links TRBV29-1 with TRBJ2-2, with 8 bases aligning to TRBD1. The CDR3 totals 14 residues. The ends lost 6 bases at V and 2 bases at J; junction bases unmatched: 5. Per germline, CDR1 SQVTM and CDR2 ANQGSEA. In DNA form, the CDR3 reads TGCAGCGTCCAACAGGGGGGAAACACCGGGGAGCTGTTTTTT. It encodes CSVQQGGNTGELFF.

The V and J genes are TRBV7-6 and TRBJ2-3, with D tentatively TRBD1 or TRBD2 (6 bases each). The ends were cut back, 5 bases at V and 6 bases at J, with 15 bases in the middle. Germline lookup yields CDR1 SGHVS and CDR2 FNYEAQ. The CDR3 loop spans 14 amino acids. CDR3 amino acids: CASSPGGRIDTQYF. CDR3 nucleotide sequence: TGTGCCAGCAGCCCTGGGGGGCGCATCGATACGCAGTATTTT.

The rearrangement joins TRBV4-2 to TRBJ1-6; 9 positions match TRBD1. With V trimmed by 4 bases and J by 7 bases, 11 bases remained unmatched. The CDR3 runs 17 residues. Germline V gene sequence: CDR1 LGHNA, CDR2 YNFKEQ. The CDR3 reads CASSPNPWTGANSPLHF. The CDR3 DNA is TGTGCCAGCAGCCCTAACCCCTGGACAGGGGCAAATTCACCCCTCCACTTT.

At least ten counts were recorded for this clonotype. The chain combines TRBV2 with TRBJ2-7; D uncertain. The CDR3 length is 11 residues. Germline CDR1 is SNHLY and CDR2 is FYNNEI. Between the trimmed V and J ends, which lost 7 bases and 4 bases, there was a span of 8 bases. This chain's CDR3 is CASTPGYEQYF. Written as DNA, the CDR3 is TGTGCCAGCACTCCAGGTTACGAGCAGTACTTC.

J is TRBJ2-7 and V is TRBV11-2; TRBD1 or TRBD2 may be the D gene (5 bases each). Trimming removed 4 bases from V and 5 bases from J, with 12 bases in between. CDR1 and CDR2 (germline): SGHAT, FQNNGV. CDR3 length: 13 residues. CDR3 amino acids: CASSSPGRDEQYV. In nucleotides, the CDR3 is TGTGCCAGCAGCTCCCCGGGGCGAGACGAGCAGTACGTC.

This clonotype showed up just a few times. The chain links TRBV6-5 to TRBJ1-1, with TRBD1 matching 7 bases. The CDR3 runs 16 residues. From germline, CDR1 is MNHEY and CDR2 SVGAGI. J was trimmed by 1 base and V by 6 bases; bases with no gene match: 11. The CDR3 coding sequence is TGTGCCAGCAGCACGTCGCTCAGGGGGAGGAACACTGAAGCTTTCTTT. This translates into CASSTSLRGRNTEAFF.

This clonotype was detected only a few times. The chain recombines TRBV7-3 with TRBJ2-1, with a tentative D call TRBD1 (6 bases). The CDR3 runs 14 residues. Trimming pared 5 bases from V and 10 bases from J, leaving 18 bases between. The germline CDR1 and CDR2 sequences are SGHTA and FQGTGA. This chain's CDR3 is CASSPRQDHMEQFF. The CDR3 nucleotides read TGTGCCAGCAGCCCCAGACAGGACCACATGGAGCAGTTCTTC.

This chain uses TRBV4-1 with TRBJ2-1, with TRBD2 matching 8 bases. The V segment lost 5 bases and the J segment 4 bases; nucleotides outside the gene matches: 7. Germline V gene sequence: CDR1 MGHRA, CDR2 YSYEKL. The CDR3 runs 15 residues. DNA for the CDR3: TGCGCCAGCAGCGCCCCAGCGGGGGCTTACAATGAGCAGTTCTTC. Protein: CASSAPAGAYNEQFF.

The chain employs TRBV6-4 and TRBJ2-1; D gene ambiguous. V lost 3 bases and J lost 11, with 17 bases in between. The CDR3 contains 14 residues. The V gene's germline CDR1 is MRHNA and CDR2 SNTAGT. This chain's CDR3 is CASSDNGQHNKQFF. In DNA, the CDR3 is TGTGCCAGCAGTGATAACGGTCAGCACAACAAGCAGTTCTTC.

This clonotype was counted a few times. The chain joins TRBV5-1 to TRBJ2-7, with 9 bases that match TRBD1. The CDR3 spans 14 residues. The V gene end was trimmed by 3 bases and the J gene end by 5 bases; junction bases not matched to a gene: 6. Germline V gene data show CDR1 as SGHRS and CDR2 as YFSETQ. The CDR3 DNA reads TGCGCCAGCAGCTGGGGACAGGGAAACGACGAGCAGTACTTC. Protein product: CASSWGQGNDEQYF.

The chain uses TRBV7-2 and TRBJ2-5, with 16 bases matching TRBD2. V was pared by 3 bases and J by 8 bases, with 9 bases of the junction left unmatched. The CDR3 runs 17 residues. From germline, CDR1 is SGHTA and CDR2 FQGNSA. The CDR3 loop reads CASSFRGLAGGPRTQYF. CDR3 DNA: TGTGCCAGCAGCTTTAGGGGACTAGCGGGGGGGCCCCGCACCCAGTACTTC. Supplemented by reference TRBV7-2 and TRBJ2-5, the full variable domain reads GAGVSQSPSNKVTEKGKDVELRCDPISGHTALYWYRQSLGQGLEFLIYFQGNSAPDKSGLPSDRFSAERTGGSVSTLTIQRTQQEDSAVYLCASSFRGLAGGPRTQYFGPGTRLLVL.

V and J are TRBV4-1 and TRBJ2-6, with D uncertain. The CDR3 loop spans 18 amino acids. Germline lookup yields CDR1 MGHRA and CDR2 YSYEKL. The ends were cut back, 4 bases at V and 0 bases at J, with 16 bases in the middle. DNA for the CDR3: TGCGCCAGCAGCCCTCAACGGCCGTCCGTCTCTGGGGCCAACGTCCTGACTTTC. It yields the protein CASSPQRPSVSGANVLTF.

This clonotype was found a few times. The CDR3 sequence is CASGLVSSGATDTQYF. The CDR3 nucleotides are TGTGCTAGTGGTTTGGTTTCTAGCGGGGCCACAGATACGCAGTATTTT. The chain employs TRBV12-5 and TRBJ2-3, with TRBD2 matching 9 bases. The V segment lost 0 bases and the J segment 2 bases; nucleotides outside the gene matches: 3. This CDR3 region has 16 residues. Per germline, CDR1 LGHNT and CDR2 FRNRAP.

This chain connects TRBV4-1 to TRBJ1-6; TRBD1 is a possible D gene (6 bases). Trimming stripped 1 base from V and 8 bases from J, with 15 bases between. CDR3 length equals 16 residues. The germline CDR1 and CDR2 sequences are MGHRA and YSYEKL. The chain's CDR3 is CASSQVEQGYYSPLHF. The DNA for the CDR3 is TGCGCCAGCAGCCAAGTAGAGCAGGGGTATTATTCACCCCTCCACTTT.

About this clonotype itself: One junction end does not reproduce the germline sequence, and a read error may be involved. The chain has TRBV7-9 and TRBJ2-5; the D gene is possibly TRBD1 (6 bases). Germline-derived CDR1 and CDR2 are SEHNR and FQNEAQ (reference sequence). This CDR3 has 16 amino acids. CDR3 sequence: CASSPGVGASQESQYF. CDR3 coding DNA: TGTGCCAGCAGCCCAGGGGTCGGGGCATCGCAAGAGAGCCAGTACTTC.

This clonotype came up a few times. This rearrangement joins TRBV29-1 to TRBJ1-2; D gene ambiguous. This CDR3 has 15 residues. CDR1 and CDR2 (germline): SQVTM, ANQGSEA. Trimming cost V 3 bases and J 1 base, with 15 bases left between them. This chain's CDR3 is CSVEWRSGYNYGYTF. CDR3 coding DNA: TGCAGCGTTGAGTGGCGTTCGGGGTATAACTATGGCTACACCTTC. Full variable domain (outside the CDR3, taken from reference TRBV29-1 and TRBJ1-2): SAVISQKPSRDICQRGTSLTIQCQVDSQVTMMFWYRQQPGQSLTLIATANQGSEATYESGFVIDKFPISRPNLTFSTLTVSNMSPEDSSIYLCSVEWRSGYNYGYTFGSGTRLTVV.

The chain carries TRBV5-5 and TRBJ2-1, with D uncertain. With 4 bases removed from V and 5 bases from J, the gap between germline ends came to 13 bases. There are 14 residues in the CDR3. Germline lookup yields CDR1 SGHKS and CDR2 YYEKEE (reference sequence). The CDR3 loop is CASSPLVPDNEQFF. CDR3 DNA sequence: TGTGCCAGCAGCCCCCTGGTCCCCGACAATGAGCAGTTCTTC.

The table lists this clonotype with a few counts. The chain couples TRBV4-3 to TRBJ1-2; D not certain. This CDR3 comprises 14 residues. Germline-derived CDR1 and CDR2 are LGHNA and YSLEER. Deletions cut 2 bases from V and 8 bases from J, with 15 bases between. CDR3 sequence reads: CASSQRMDLRGYTF. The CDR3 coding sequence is TGCGCCAGCAGCCAACGCATGGACCTTAGGGGCTACACCTTC.

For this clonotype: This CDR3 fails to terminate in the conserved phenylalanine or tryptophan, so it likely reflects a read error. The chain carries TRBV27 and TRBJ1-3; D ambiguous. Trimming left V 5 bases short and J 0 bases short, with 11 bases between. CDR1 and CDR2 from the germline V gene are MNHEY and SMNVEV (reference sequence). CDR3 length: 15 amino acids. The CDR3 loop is CASSPLDSSGNTIYI. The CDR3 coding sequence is TGTGCCAGCAGTCCCTTAGACTCCTCTGGAAACACCATATATATT.

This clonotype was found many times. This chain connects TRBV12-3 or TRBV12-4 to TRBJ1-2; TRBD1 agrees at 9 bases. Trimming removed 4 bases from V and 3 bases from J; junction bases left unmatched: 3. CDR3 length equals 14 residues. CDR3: CASSSTGGDYGYTF. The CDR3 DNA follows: TGTGCCAGCAGTTCGACAGGGGGAGACTATGGCTACACCTTC.

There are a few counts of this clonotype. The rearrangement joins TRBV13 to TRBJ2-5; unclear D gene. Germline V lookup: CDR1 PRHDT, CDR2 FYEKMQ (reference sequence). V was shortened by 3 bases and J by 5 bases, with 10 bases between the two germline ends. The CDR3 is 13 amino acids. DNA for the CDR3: TGTGCCAGCAGCTTGGCGCGCGACGAGACCCAGTACTTC. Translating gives CASSLARDETQYF. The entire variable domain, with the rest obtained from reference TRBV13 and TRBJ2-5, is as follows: AAGVIQSPRHLIKEKRETATLKCYPIPRHDTVYWYQQGPGQDPQFLISFYEKMQSDKGSIPDRFSAQQFSDYHSELNMSSLELGDSALYFCASSLARDETQYFGPGTRLLVL.

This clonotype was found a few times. Here the CDR3 reads CAWSVLGAEQYF. In nucleotides, the CDR3 is TGTGCCTGGAGTGTACTAGGGGCCGAGCAGTACTTC. The chain recombines TRBV30 with TRBJ2-7; D is tentatively TRBD1 or TRBD2 (5 bases each). V shed 0 bases and J shed 6 bases, with 9 bases lying between them. CDR1 and CDR2 (germline): GTSNPN, SVGIG (reference sequence). The CDR3 spans 12 residues.

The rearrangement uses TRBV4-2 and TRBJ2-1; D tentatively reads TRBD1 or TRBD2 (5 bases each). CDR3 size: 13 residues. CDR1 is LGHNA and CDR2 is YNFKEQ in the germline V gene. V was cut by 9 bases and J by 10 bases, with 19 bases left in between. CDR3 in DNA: TGTGCCAGAAGGGACCCCCGGTCATGCGAGCAGTTCTTC. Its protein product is CARRDPRSCEQFF.

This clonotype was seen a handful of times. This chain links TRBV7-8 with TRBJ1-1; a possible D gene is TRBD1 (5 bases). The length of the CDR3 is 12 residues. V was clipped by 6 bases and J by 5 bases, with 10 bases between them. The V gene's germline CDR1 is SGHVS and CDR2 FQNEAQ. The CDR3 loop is CASSQGWTEAFF. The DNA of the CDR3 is TGTGCCAGCAGTCAGGGTTGGACTGAAGCTTTCTTT.